This entry concerns a single T cell receptor (beta chain). The data belong to a study of cytomegalovirus exposure and HLA in healthy donors. With 60 Vbeta and 13 Jbeta primers, the PCR was carried out. TCRdb's copy holds only in-frame clones and misses some; the assay was immunoSEQ multiplex PCR. The sample includes about 130,000 clones. The CDR3 runs to 14 residues. The germline V gene encodes CDR1 MNHEY and CDR2 SMNVEV (reference sequence). This chain connects TRBV27 to TRBJ2-5, with 10 nucleotides matching TRBD1. The end of the DNA aligns better with TRBJ2-7, so the J call may be wrong. The origin of this receptor is a woman in her forties in good health and CMV-seronegative. The sample comprised PBMCs. DNA of the CDR3: TGTGCCAGCAAGGAGGACAGGGGGAGCTACGAGCAGTACTTC. This encodes CASKEDRGSYEQYF.